The 23 T cell receptor beta chains listed next were all sequenced from one sample in a study of CD8 T cells in ankylosing spondylitis. MiXCR, applied by TCRdb to the 5' RACE reads, yields one record per CDR3 protein. Among about 150,000 distinct CDR3 sequences, 5.5% to 7.5% were seen once, and the ten largest hold around 12%. Source material: blood, either unsorted or a sorted T cell fraction (not recorded which). The receptors come from a female donor with ankylosing spondylitis or in good health (not recorded which).

This clonotype was observed many times. The gene calls are TRBV4-2 and TRBJ1-4; the D is unclear. V was pared by 1 base and J by 0 bases, with 12 bases between. CDR3 length: 17 amino acids. Germline assignment: CDR1 LGHNA and CDR2 YNFKEQ. For the CDR3, the DNA is TGTGCCAGCAGCCAAGCCCCTCCTAGGGCAACTAATGAAAAACTGTTTTTT. This encodes CASSQAPPRATNEKLFF.

V usage is TRBV13 and J usage is TRBJ2-1; D may match TRBD1 or TRBD2 (5 bases each). The CDR3 has 14 amino acids. The germline V gene encodes CDR1 PRHDT and CDR2 FYEKMQ (reference sequence). The V and J ends lost 4 bases and 6 bases respectively, with 13 bases between them. CDR3 protein: CASSSGRWTNEQFF. CDR3 bases: TGTGCCAGCAGCTCGGGACGGTGGACCAATGAGCAGTTCTTC.

V and J are TRBV5-1 and TRBJ2-6, with 7 bases matching TRBD1. The CDR3 is made up of 16 amino acids. Germline assignment: CDR1 SGHRS and CDR2 YFSETQ. The trim removed 4 bases at V and 0 bases at J, leaving 4 bases unmatched. The CDR3 loop reads CASSEGQFSGANVLTF. The CDR3 coding sequence is TGCGCCAGCAGCGAGGGACAGTTCTCTGGGGCCAACGTCCTGACTTTC.

This clonotype was observed at least ten times. This sequence joins TRBV5-1 and TRBJ2-3; D remains unclear. The CDR3 totals 13 residues. Germline CDR1 SGHRS, CDR2 YFSETQ. Trimming cost V 5 bases and J 0 bases, with 7 bases left between them. The CDR3 nucleotides are TGCGCCAGCAGTGGACCCAGCACAGATACGCAGTATTTT. Protein: CASSGPSTDTQYF. The full variable domain, completed using reference TRBV5-1 and TRBJ2-3, is KAGVTQTPRYLIKTRGQQVTLSCSPISGHRSVSWYQQTPGQGLQFLFEYFSETQRNKGNFPGRFSGRQFSNSRSEMNVSTLELGDSALYLCASSGPSTDTQYFGPGTRLTVL.

This clonotype was found many times. The rearrangement links TRBV4-1 to TRBJ2-5; 8 bases agree with TRBD2. This CDR3 has 15 amino acids. Germline loops: CDR1 MGHRA, CDR2 YSYEKL. V gave up 4 bases and J gave up 3 bases; unmatched junction bases: 7. DNA for the CDR3: TGCGCCAGCAGCCCCGACGGGGGGGGGAAAGAGACCCAGTACTTC. This codes for CASSPDGGGKETQYF.

The table lists this clonotype with many counts. The chain recombines TRBV20-1 with TRBJ1-2; D might be TRBD1 (5 bases). The germline V gene encodes CDR1 DFQATT and CDR2 SNEGSKA (reference sequence). This CDR3 is 14 amino acids long. V lost 2 bases and J lost 4, with 14 bases in between. CDR3 residues: CSARQVPDIYGYTF. In nucleotides, the CDR3 is TGCAGTGCTAGACAAGTCCCGGACATCTATGGCTACACCTTC.

This clonotype was detected ten times or more. CDR3 region: CASSDSGGSSYNEQFF. In DNA form, the CDR3 reads TGTGCCAGCAGTGACTCGGGCGGAAGCTCCTACAATGAGCAGTTCTTC. V usage is TRBV6-4 and J usage is TRBJ2-1; D gene ambiguous. The CDR3 runs 16 residues. V lost 0 bases to trimming and J lost 0 bases, with 9 bases between them. Germline values: CDR1 MRHNA, CDR2 SNTAGT.

This clonotype has at least ten counts. The chain carries TRBV6-1 and TRBJ1-1, with D uncertain. CDR1 MNHNS and CDR2 SASEGT come from the germline V gene. V was shortened by 8 bases and J by 3 bases, with 16 bases between the two germline ends. CDR3 length: 14 amino acids. The CDR3 bases are TGTGCCAGCTCCAATCCCCGGGAGGACACTGAAGCTTTCTTT. This gives the protein CASSNPREDTEAFF.

As to this clonotype: One base away lies a much larger clone, so this may be a sequencing read error. V usage is TRBV11-1 and J usage is TRBJ1-1; D is possibly TRBD1 (5 bases). Trimming stripped 7 bases from V and 4 bases from J, with 7 bases between. Germline CDR1 and CDR2: SGHAT and FQDESV (reference sequence). CDR3 length equals 11 residues. The CDR3 sequence is CASMRGTEAFF. The CDR3 DNA sequence: TGTGCCAGCATGAGGGGCACTGAAGCTTTCTTT.

A note on this clonotype: This sequence may be a read error, since a much larger clone differs from it by one base. The chain uses TRBV4-3 and TRBJ1-3, with D unclear. CDR3 length: 15 residues. Germline CDR1 reads LGHNA; CDR2 reads YSLEER. CDR3 loop: CASSQGTTSGTTIYF. For the CDR3, the DNA is TGCGCCAGCAGCCAAGGGACCACCTCTGGAACCACCATATATTTT.

As for this clonotype: This may be a read error, as it is one base from a much larger clone. The chain recombines TRBV6-1 with TRBJ2-7, with a tentative D call TRBD1 (5 bases). V was cut by 2 bases and J by 6 bases, with 11 bases left in between. Per the germline V gene, CDR1 is MNHNS and CDR2 is SASEGT. The CDR3 covers 13 residues. This chain's CDR3 is CASSETGPREQYF. The CDR3 bases are TGTGCCAGCAGTGAAACAGGACCACGCGAGCAGTACTTC.

In its sample, this clonotype was seen many times. This chain joins TRBV5-1 and TRBJ2-7; the D is unclear. The CDR3 extends over 13 amino acids. V shed 5 bases and J shed 2 bases, with 11 bases lying between them. Per germline, CDR1 SGHRS and CDR2 YFSETQ. The CDR3 sequence is CASRPQFTYEQYF. The DNA for the CDR3 is TGCGCCAGCAGACCGCAATTCACCTACGAGCAGTACTTC. Filled out from reference TRBV5-1 and TRBJ2-7, the complete variable domain reads KAGVTQTPRYLIKTRGQQVTLSCSPISGHRSVSWYQQTPGQGLQFLFEYFSETQRNKGNFPGRFSGRQFSNSRSEMNVSTLELGDSALYLCASRPQFTYEQYFGPGTRLTVT.

This clonotype was detected ten times or more. The CDR3 sequence is CASSIGQATGELFF. CDR3 DNA sequence: TGTGCCAGCAGCATCGGACAGGCCACCGGGGAGCTGTTTTTT. This chain connects TRBV5-6 to TRBJ2-2; 7 bases are shared with TRBD1. This CDR3 has 14 residues. With 4 bases clipped from V and 4 bases from J, the junction kept 4 bases outside the gene matches. Germline CDR1 reads SGHDT; CDR2 reads YYEEEE.

This clonotype was detected many times. The J gene is TRBJ1-1, the V gene TRBV24-1; 8 bases align to TRBD1. The J segment lost 4 bases and the V segment lost 3 bases, leaving 0 bases of the junction unmatched. This CDR3 has 13 amino acids. Germline CDR1 reads KGHDR; CDR2 reads SFDVKD. The CDR3 DNA is TGTGCCACCAGTGATCAGGGGGCCACTGAAGCTTTCTTT. Its protein product is CATSDQGATEAFF.

The rearrangement links TRBV5-5 to TRBJ1-1; possible D gene TRBD1, 5 bases. CDR3 length: 14 residues. Trimming stripped 4 bases from V and 4 bases from J, with 14 bases between. Germline V gene lookup returns CDR1 SGHKS and CDR2 YYEKEE (reference sequence). CDR3 in DNA: TGTGCCAGCAGCCCCGGGACCCAGGGCACTGAAGCTTTCTTT. Encoded protein: CASSPGTQGTEAFF.

This clonotype was seen repeatedly, ten times or more. This chain connects TRBV5-6 to TRBJ2-5; D not certain. The germline V and J ends were trimmed by 0 bases and 2 bases, with 8 bases remaining between them. Germline V gives CDR1 SGHDT, CDR2 YYEEEE. This CDR3 region has 14 residues. The DNA of the CDR3 is TGTGCCAGCAGCTTGGACAGCGAACAAGAGACCCAGTACTTC. Translation gives CASSLDSEQETQYF.

Many counts were recorded for this clonotype. This chain uses TRBV5-6 with TRBJ2-3; TRBD1 matches 9 bases. The CDR3 extends over 17 amino acids. Germline CDR1 and CDR2: SGHDT and YYEEEE. Trimming cost V 4 bases and J 1 base; bases outside gene matches: 10. CDR3 nucleotides: TGTGCCAGCAGCCCTCGGGACAGGGAGTTTGGCACAGATACGCAGTATTTT. Its protein is CASSPRDREFGTDTQYF.

The table lists this clonotype with many counts. The chain has TRBV5-1 and TRBJ1-3; D not certain. Per germline, CDR1 SGHRS and CDR2 YFSETQ. V lost 0 bases and J 4 bases, leaving 11 bases between the germline ends. The CDR3 sequence is 15 residues long. Written as DNA, the CDR3 is TGCGCCAGCAGCTTGGACCGAGGGTCGGGAAACACCATATATTTT. Protein sequence: CASSLDRGSGNTIYF.

This clonotype was picked up many times. The chain has TRBV5-1 and TRBJ1-2; 7 bases line up with TRBD1. The CDR3 totals 15 residues. Germline assignment: CDR1 SGHRS and CDR2 YFSETQ. With V trimmed by 0 bases and J by 5 bases, 7 bases remained unmatched. The CDR3 loop reads CASSLDSTGSYGYTF. The CDR3 nucleotides are TGCGCCAGCAGCTTGGATTCGACAGGGTCTTATGGCTACACCTTC.

Many counts were recorded for this clonotype. The chain joins TRBV6-5 to TRBJ2-2; maybe TRBD2 (5 bases). CDR1 and CDR2 from the germline V gene are MNHEY and SVGAGI. Trimming pared 4 bases from V and 5 bases from J, leaving 8 bases between. This CDR3 contains 13 residues. CDR3 DNA sequence: TGTGCCAGCAGTTGGACTGTTACCGGGGAGCTGTTTTTT. It translates to CASSWTVTGELFF.

This clonotype was seen repeatedly, ten times or more. The chain links TRBV7-2 to TRBJ2-1; D tentatively reads TRBD1 or TRBD2 (6 bases each). CDR3 size: 16 residues. V was pared by 0 bases and J by 2 bases, with 11 bases between. In germline, CDR1 is SGHTA, CDR2 FQGNSA. CDR3 loop: CASSLARGPPYNEQFF. CDR3 bases: TGTGCCAGCAGCTTAGCTCGGGGGCCCCCCTACAATGAGCAGTTCTTC.

The table lists this clonotype with many counts. The chain uses TRBV5-1 and TRBJ2-2; 13 positions match TRBD2. The CDR3 is 19 residues long. CDR1 and CDR2 from the germline V gene are SGHRS and YFSETQ. Trimming took 2 bases from V and 7 from J; bases not matched to a gene: 14. The CDR3 here is CASSLIPTSGGSTDGELFF. CDR3 DNA: TGCGCCAGCAGCTTAATTCCGACTAGCGGGGGGTCTACCGACGGGGAGCTGTTTTTT.

This clonotype has a count of ten or more. V gene TRBV4-1 combines with J gene TRBJ1-6; no firm D call. The V end lost 0 bases, the J end lost 7 bases, and 16 bases lay between the germline ends. Germline loops: CDR1 MGHRA, CDR2 YSYEKL. This CDR3 has 17 residues. CDR3 coding DNA: TGCGCCAGCAGCCAAGAATCGAGAGGAATGGCGAATTCACCCCTCCACTTT. It encodes CASSQESRGMANSPLHF.